Presented here are 18 T cell receptor beta chains from one specimen sequenced in a study of T cells in Graves' hyperthyroidism and ophthalmopathy. There were TCR beta CDR3 regions amplified from RNA transcripts. First-round RT-PCR of the TCR CDR3 relied on the HTBI primer set. Via MiXCR, TCRdb re-called the multiplex PCR reads, giving one row per CDR3 protein. The profile shows under 400,000 distinct CDR3 sequences, about a sixth of them singletons. The sequenced material came from blood. The receptors here all came from a woman aged 40 to 50 with Graves' ophthalmopathy.

This clonotype was seen more than once but under ten times. The gene calls are TRBV4-3 and TRBJ1-6, with D possibly being TRBD1 (5 bases). Trimming took off 0 bases at V and 8 bases at J, with 14 bases between the two ends. The CDR3 sequence is 16 residues long. Germline assignment: CDR1 LGHNA and CDR2 YSLEER. CDR3 sequence (DNA): TGCGCCAGCAGCCAAGAATTTGACAGCCGGCATTCACCCCTCCACTTT. Encoded protein: CASSQEFDSRHSPLHF.

There are many counts of this clonotype. The chain is built from TRBV12-3 or TRBV12-4 and TRBJ1-6; tentatively, D is TRBD1 (6 bases). V lost 5 bases, J lost 5 bases, and 10 bases lay in between. The length of the CDR3 is 14 residues. This CDR3 is CASSHRADNSPLHF. Here the CDR3 DNA reads TGTGCCAGCAGTCACAGGGCCGATAATTCACCCCTCCACTTT.

This clonotype was counted ten times or more. The chain uses TRBV5-1 and TRBJ1-1; 8 nucleotides agree with TRBD1. V shed 4 bases, J shed 6 bases, and the junction held 5 bases outside the gene matches. Per the germline V gene, CDR1 is SGHRS and CDR2 is YFSETQ. The CDR3 extends over 13 amino acids. The DNA of the CDR3 is TGCGCCAGCAGCGATACAGGGGGGGCTGAAGCTTTCTTT. This gives the protein CASSDTGGAEAFF.

The chain employs TRBV12-3 or TRBV12-4 and TRBJ2-7, with D maybe TRBD2 (7 bases). The ends were cut back, 3 bases at V and 4 bases at J, with 16 bases in the middle. The CDR3 is made up of 15 amino acids. The DNA for the CDR3 is TGTGCCAGCAGTTTGCGAGGGGGGGTCAAGTACGAGCAGTACTTC. Translating gives CASSLRGGVKYEQYF.

This clonotype has a count of ten or more. The V call is TRBV28, the J call TRBJ2-7; 12 bases are a match to TRBD1. J lost 7 bases, V lost 0 bases, and 4 bases had no gene match. The CDR3 is 15 amino acids. Looked up from germline, CDR1 is MDHEN and CDR2 is SYDVKM. The CDR3: CASSLWGQGAGEQYF. CDR3 coding DNA: TGTGCCAGCAGTTTATGGGGACAGGGGGCGGGGGAGCAGTACTTC. The full variable domain, rest sourced from reference TRBV28 and TRBJ2-7, is DVKVTQSSRYLVKRTGEKVFLECVQDMDHENMFWYRQDPGLGLRLIYFSYDVKMKEKGDIPEGYSVSREKKERFSLILESASTNQTSMYLCASSLWGQGAGEQYFGPGTRLTVT.

This clonotype came up many times. This rearrangement joins TRBV7-8 to TRBJ2-5; unclear D gene. Germline CDR1 reads SGHVS; CDR2 reads FQNEAQ. This CDR3 has 13 amino acids. Trimming cost V 9 bases and J 1 base, with 12 bases left between them. CDR3: CASLGTVQETQYF. In nucleotides, the CDR3 is TGTGCCAGTCTTGGCACCGTCCAAGAGACCCAGTACTTC.

This clonotype has ten or more counts. The chain uses TRBV30 and TRBJ2-4; no clear D gene. In germline, CDR1 is GTSNPN, CDR2 SVGIG (reference sequence). Trimming left V 1 base short and J 6 bases short, with 10 bases between. CDR3 length equals 13 residues. Here the CDR3 reads CAWSAGNLNIQYF. As DNA, the CDR3 is TGTGCCTGGAGTGCTGGAAATCTAAACATTCAGTACTTC.

This clonotype has at least ten counts. The CDR3 reads CASSVHTAGTENTEAFF. The CDR3 DNA reads TGCGCCAGCAGCGTCCACACCGCCGGGACAGAGAACACTGAAGCTTTCTTT. The chain links TRBV5-1 to TRBJ1-1, with 7 bases fitting TRBD1. Germline V gene sequence: CDR1 SGHRS, CDR2 YFSETQ. The J segment lost 1 base and the V segment lost 4 bases, leaving 13 bases of the junction unmatched. The CDR3 consists of 17 residues.

Ten or more counts support this clonotype. The V and J genes are TRBV28 and TRBJ2-7; 8 bases agree with TRBD1. Germline lookup yields CDR1 MDHEN and CDR2 SYDVKM. V was pared by 10 bases and J by 4 bases, with 6 bases of the junction left unmatched. The CDR3 length is 12 residues. The CDR3 loop is CATDRGGYEQYF. The CDR3 region has the DNA TGTGCCACCGACAGGGGTGGGTACGAGCAGTACTTC.

This clonotype was observed a handful of times. A much larger clonotype is one base distant, so this may be a read error. The rearrangement uses TRBV19 and TRBJ2-4; D is perhaps TRBD1 or TRBD2 (6 bases each). The CDR3 length is 17 residues. Trimming took 8 bases from V and 0 from J, leaving 20 bases between them. CDR1 is LNHDA, CDR2 SQIVND, per germline (reference sequence). CDR3 in DNA: TGTGCCAGTGCCTCCTGGGGGGCAGTTGTAGCCAAAAACATTCAGTACTTC. Translating gives CASASWGAVVAKNIQYF.

The rearrangement joins TRBV7-2 to TRBJ2-7, with D possibly being TRBD1 (6 bases). The germline V and J ends were trimmed by 3 bases and 0 bases, with 27 bases remaining between them. The CDR3 contains 20 residues. Germline-derived CDR1 and CDR2 are SGHTA and FQGNSA. The CDR3 is CASSFHRDPFTLQVSYEQYF. The CDR3 DNA reads as TGTGCCAGCAGCTTCCACAGGGACCCCTTCACGCTTCAAGTCTCCTACGAGCAGTACTTC.

This clonotype was detected many times. The chain has TRBV19 and TRBJ2-7; D may be TRBD1 (6 bases). Germline loops: CDR1 LNHDA, CDR2 SQIVND (reference sequence). The CDR3 has 14 residues. The V end lost 3 bases, the J end lost 7 bases, and 16 bases lay between the germline ends. The DNA for the CDR3 is TGTGCCAGTAGTATCGTCCAGGGGCTGAGAGAGCAGTACTTC. Its translation is CASSIVQGLREQYF.

The rearrangement uses TRBV6-1 and TRBJ2-7; 7 bases align to TRBD1. The germline CDR1 and CDR2 sequences are MNHNS and SASEGT. The CDR3 spans 13 residues. J gave up 2 bases and V 8 bases, and 6 bases lay outside the gene matches. The CDR3 region is CASRRDSPYEQYF. As DNA, the CDR3 is TGTGCCAGCCGAAGGGACAGCCCCTACGAGCAGTACTTC.

The J gene is TRBJ2-7, the V gene TRBV18, with 10 bases fitting TRBD2. V gave up 4 bases and J gave up 2 bases; unmatched junction bases: 5. Germline V gene sequence: CDR1 KGHSH, CDR2 LQKENI. The CDR3 is 15 amino acids. CDR3 loop: CASSHRTSGTYEQYF. The CDR3 DNA sequence: TGTGCCAGCTCACACCGGACTAGCGGCACCTACGAGCAGTACTTC. The full variable domain, in which reference TRBV18 and TRBJ2-7 provide the parts outside the CDR3, is NAGVMQNPRHLVRRRGQEARLRCSPMKGHSHVYWYRQLPEEGLKFMVYLQKENIIDESGMPKERFSAEFPKEGPSILRIQQVVRGDSAAYFCASSHRTSGTYEQYFGPGTRLTVT.

The chain recombines TRBV7-9 with TRBJ2-7; D unclear. This CDR3 spans 15 amino acids. Germline V gene sequence: CDR1 SEHNR, CDR2 FQNEAQ (reference sequence). Trimming took 4 bases from V and 0 from J, leaving 13 bases between them. The CDR3, as DNA: TGTGCCAGCAGCTCCACCCAGGACGGCTCCTACGAGCAGTACTTC. It is translated as CASSSTQDGSYEQYF.

This clonotype has ten or more counts. CDR3 coding DNA: TGTGCCAGCAGGATGGGGCGCCGCTCCTACGAGCAGTACTTC. Translation gives CASRMGRRSYEQYF. The rearrangement uses TRBV12-3 or TRBV12-4 and TRBJ2-7; D is possibly TRBD1 (5 bases). V was clipped by 6 bases and J by 0 bases, with 12 bases between them. CDR3 length: 14 amino acids.

This clonotype was detected many times. This sequence joins TRBV20-1 and TRBJ2-7; tentatively, D is TRBD2 (7 bases). Germline V gene lookup returns CDR1 DFQATT and CDR2 SNEGSKA (reference sequence). V lost 6 bases and J 6 bases, leaving 15 bases between the germline ends. This CDR3 has 12 residues. CDR3 DNA: TGCAGTGCCCGCGAGGGGGGGGTCGAGCAGTACTTC. It yields the protein CSAREGGVEQYF.

This clonotype was counted ten times or more. The gene calls are TRBV7-8 and TRBJ2-5; 7 bases are a match to TRBD1. This CDR3 is built from 14 residues. The V and J ends lost 5 bases and 2 bases, in that order; junction bases with no gene match: 5. Germline V gene sequence: CDR1 SGHVS, CDR2 FQNEAQ. CDR3 sequence (DNA): TGTGCCAGCAGCCTCCCGGGACAGCAAGAGACCCAGTACTTC. Its translation: CASSLPGQQETQYF.